This T cell receptor beta chain was observed in a study of blood T cell repertoires in COVID-19. CDR3 size: 20 residues. Under the authors' procedure: Scientists estimated how many nucleated cells there were by amplifying reference gene primers. Clones were sequenced by immunoSEQ multiplex PCR, and TCRdb holds only the in-frame ones, with some missing. V, J and clone size derive from that table, while D and trimming were established from the DNA sequence. The table lists 190,000 or so clones, roughly 85% of them singletons. The sequencing sample was made of PBMCs or T cells enriched from blood (not recorded which). V usage is TRBV21-1 and J usage is TRBJ2-7; the table's D gene call, TRBD2, was not cross checked with the DNA. TRBV21-1 constitutes a pseudogene. The receptor was isolated from a man aged 40-49 years who had recovered from COVID-19. Here the CDR3 DNA reads TGTGCCAGCAGCAGCCCTCTAGCGGGGGCTTATCTTCTTACGAGCAGTACGCAGTACTTC. Amino acid sequence: CASSSPLAGAYLLTSSTQYF.